The 24 T cell receptor beta chains given below trace back to one sample, sequenced in a study of long-term antiretroviral therapy in people with HIV. Survey level was the resolution at which the v3.0 immunoSEQ assay ran. TCRdb's table, derived via immunoSEQ multiplex PCR, lists solely in-frame clones and lacks some. The sample carries fewer than 30,000 clones, roughly 80% recorded once. Sequencing used unsorted PBMCs, obtained 0.7 years before starting antiretroviral therapy. These TCRs come from a man aged 25 to 40 with HIV.

The J gene is TRBJ1-5, the V gene TRBV6-1, with 7 nucleotides matching TRBD1. Germline V gene sequence: CDR1 MNHNS, CDR2 SASEGT. J was trimmed by 7 bases and V by 5 bases; bases with no gene match: 8. The CDR3 consists of 14 residues. In nucleotides, the CDR3 is TGTGCCAGCAGTTCACAGGGGTCACGCCAGCCCCAGCATTTT. Its translation: CASSSQGSRQPQHF.

This clone was observed a single time. V usage is TRBV10-3 and J usage is TRBJ2-5; D is unresolved. V lost 10 bases to trimming and J lost 4 bases, with 16 bases between them. Germline CDR1 reads ENHRY; CDR2 reads SYGVKD. The CDR3 is made up of 13 amino acids. The chain's CDR3 is CATAQNQAETQYF. The DNA of the CDR3 is TGTGCCACCGCACAGAACCAGGCAGAGACCCAGTACTTC.

V and J are TRBV9 and TRBJ2-7; 9 positions agree with TRBD1. V lost 3 bases and J lost 0; bases outside the gene matches: 4. The CDR3 sequence is 15 residues long. CDR1 and CDR2 (germline): SGDLS, YYNGEE. The chain's CDR3 is CASSGGTGPSYEQYF. The CDR3 DNA sequence: TGTGCCAGCAGCGGCGGGACAGGGCCCTCCTACGAGCAGTACTTC.

The rearrangement uses TRBV18 and TRBJ1-4; D unclear. The CDR3 covers 15 residues. V was pared by 1 base and J by 4 bases, with 10 bases between. The germline gives CDR1 KGHSH, CDR2 LQKENI. The CDR3 region has the DNA TGTGCCAGCTCACCACAGGCAGTCCTTAATGAAAAACTGTTTTTT. Translated, it gives CASSPQAVLNEKLFF.

The chain uses TRBV18 and TRBJ2-7, with D tentatively TRBD2 (7 bases). This CDR3 comprises 15 residues. Trimming stripped 6 bases from V and 2 bases from J, with 17 bases between. Germline CDR1 and CDR2: KGHSH and LQKENI. The CDR3, as DNA: TGTGCCAGCTCGACTTTTCGGGGGGCCGCCTACGAGCAGTACTTC. Its translation is CASSTFRGAAYEQYF.

This chain joins TRBV4-3 and TRBJ2-1, with D possibly called TRBD1 or TRBD2 (6 bases each). The CDR3 is made up of 13 amino acids. In germline, CDR1 is LGHNA, CDR2 YSLEER. V lost 0 bases, J lost 12 bases, and 12 bases lay in between. Here the CDR3 DNA reads TGCGCCAGCAGCCAAGATTCCGGGGGCGCGCAGTTCTTC. Translated: CASSQDSGGAQFF.

V usage is TRBV13 and J usage is TRBJ1-2; TRBD1 might be the D (5 bases). The ends were cut back, 1 base at V and 4 bases at J, with 7 bases in the middle. Per germline, CDR1 PRHDT and CDR2 FYEKMQ (reference sequence). This CDR3 contains 13 residues. The CDR3 spells CASSLAGTYGYTF. The DNA for the CDR3 is TGTGCCAGCAGCTTAGCTGGGACCTATGGCTACACCTTC.

The rearrangement uses TRBV11-2 and TRBJ2-7; D is perhaps TRBD1 or TRBD2 (5 bases each). The germline V and J ends were trimmed by 4 bases and 3 bases, with 16 bases remaining between them. The CDR3 covers 15 residues. Germline CDR1 SGHAT, CDR2 FQNNGV. DNA for the CDR3: TGTGCCAGCAGCTCTATTCGGGACGGAATCTACGAGCAGTACTTC. Encoded protein: CASSSIRDGIYEQYF.

V gene TRBV19 combines with J gene TRBJ2-2; possibly TRBD2 for D (5 bases). Germline V CDR1 and CDR2: LNHDA, SQIVND (reference sequence). This CDR3 has 13 residues. V gave up 5 bases and J gave up 6 bases, with 10 bases separating them. DNA for the CDR3: TGTGCCAGTAGTTCGGGGTTCCCCGGGGAGCTGTTTTTT. Translation: CASSSGFPGELFF. Drawing the rest from reference TRBV19 and TRBJ2-2, the complete variable domain is DGGITQSPKYLFRKEGQNVTLSCEQNLNHDAMYWYRQDPGQGLRLIYYSQIVNDFQKGDIAEGYSVSREKKESFPLTVTSAQKNPTAFYLCASSSGFPGELFFGEGSRLTVL.

The V gene is TRBV2, the J gene TRBJ2-2; possibly TRBD2 for D (6 bases). The CDR3 is 14 residues long. Germline CDR1 SNHLY, CDR2 FYNNEI. V was cut by 5 bases and J by 2 bases, with 9 bases left in between. DNA of the CDR3: TGTGCCAGCAGTAAGGAGGGAAACACCGGGGAGCTGTTTTTT. Encoded protein: CASSKEGNTGELFF.

V gene TRBV5-1 combines with J gene TRBJ1-3; no clear D. The CDR3 totals 13 residues. Looked up from germline, CDR1 is SGHRS and CDR2 is YFSETQ. V lost 4 bases to trimming and J lost 3 bases, with 8 bases between them. The CDR3 sequence: CASSGDLGNTIYF. The CDR3 region has the DNA TGCGCCAGCAGCGGGGATCTTGGAAACACCATATATTTT.

This clone was recorded a few times. The chain carries TRBV28 and TRBJ1-6, with a possible D match to TRBD1 (6 bases). This CDR3 is built from 14 residues. Deletions cut 6 bases from V and 13 bases from J, with 19 bases between. CDR1 MDHEN and CDR2 SYDVKM come from the germline V gene. This chain's CDR3 is CASRPDRPDPPLHF. As DNA, the CDR3 is TGTGCCAGCAGACCCGACAGGCCCGATCCGCCCCTCCACTTT.

The J gene is TRBJ2-7, the V gene TRBV7-9; TRBD2 matches at 9 bases. From germline, CDR1 is SEHNR and CDR2 FQNEAQ (reference sequence). This CDR3 contains 14 residues. The J segment lost 5 bases and the V segment lost 6 bases, leaving 8 bases of the junction unmatched. The CDR3 loop reads CASSSAGGLNEQYF. As DNA, the CDR3 is TGTGCCAGCAGTTCAGCGGGAGGTTTGAACGAGCAGTACTTC.

V gene TRBV9 combines with J gene TRBJ2-1; 11 bases are a match to TRBD2. V shed 5 bases and J 2 bases; nucleotides not matched to a gene: 3. In germline, CDR1 is SGDLS, CDR2 YYNGEE. The CDR3 extends over 15 amino acids. The chain's CDR3 is CASSIAGGPYNEQFF. The CDR3 DNA reads TGTGCCAGCAGTATAGCGGGGGGGCCCTACAATGAGCAGTTCTTC.

This chain links TRBV10-1 with TRBJ1-1, with a possible D match to TRBD1 (5 bases). The CDR3 runs to 14 residues. The V and J ends lost 7 bases and 1 base respectively, with 13 bases between them. The germline V gene encodes CDR1 WNHNN and CDR2 SYGVQD (reference sequence). The CDR3 DNA reads as TGCGCCAGCACCGCAGGGCTGGGGAACACTGAAGCTTTCTTT. This sequence encodes CASTAGLGNTEAFF.

The chain has TRBV9 and TRBJ2-3; D unresolved. Trimming pared 3 bases from V and 1 base from J, leaving 12 bases between. The CDR3 has 15 residues. Germline CDR1 is SGDLS and CDR2 is YYNGEE. CDR3 in DNA: TGTGCCAGCAGCGCAGACGGACGAGGCACAGATACGCAGTATTTT. As protein: CASSADGRGTDTQYF.

V gene TRBV5-6 combines with J gene TRBJ2-4, with D possibly TRBD1 on 5 matching bases. CDR3 length: 15 amino acids. Germline values: CDR1 SGHDT, CDR2 YYEEEE. V lost 4 bases to trimming and J lost 0 bases, with 11 bases between them. The CDR3 loop reads CASSGLGVAKNIQYF. For the CDR3, the DNA is TGTGCCAGCAGCGGTTTAGGGGTAGCCAAAAACATTCAGTACTTC.

V gene TRBV7-2 combines with J gene TRBJ1-4; D unresolved. CDR1 is SGHTA, CDR2 FQGNSA, per germline. With 3 bases removed from V and 7 bases from J, the gap between germline ends came to 9 bases. This CDR3 contains 13 residues. CDR3 sequence reads: CASSFAGGEKLFF. DNA of the CDR3: TGTGCCAGCAGCTTCGCCGGCGGTGAAAAACTGTTTTTT.

This rearrangement joins TRBV21-1 to TRBJ1-4; the table's TRBD1 call for D was not verified on the DNA. TRBV21-1 has pseudogene status. This CDR3 is 15 amino acids long. The CDR3 protein is CASSKVAATNEKLFF. The CDR3 DNA reads TGTGCCAGCAGCAAAGTGGCAGCAACTAATGAAAAACTGTTTTTT.

This chain connects TRBV10-3 to TRBJ1-5; D uncertain. The CDR3 contains 12 residues. Germline assignment: CDR1 ENHRY and CDR2 SYGVKD. V was shortened by 9 bases and J by 5 bases, with 11 bases between the two germline ends. CDR3 nucleotide sequence: TGTGCCATATCCCAAGGAGATCAGCCCCAGCATTTT. This codes for CAISQGDQPQHF.

Worth noting for this clone: An end of the junction does not agree with germline; a read error may underlie this. This rearrangement joins TRBV28 to TRBJ1-6, with 7 positions matching TRBD1. Germline-derived CDR1 and CDR2 are MDHEN and SYDVKM. The CDR3 runs to 18 residues. The CDR3 region has the DNA TGTGCCAGCAGCTTATATGCCAGGTCGGGACAGTCTAATTCACCCCTCCACTTT. Residues: CASSLYARSGQSNSPLHF.

The sample holds a few counts of this clone. This chain uses TRBV7-9 with TRBJ2-7; 10 bases agree with TRBD2. Germline V gives CDR1 SEHNR, CDR2 FQNEAQ (reference sequence). The CDR3 consists of 15 residues. J lost 2 bases, V lost 5 bases, and 6 bases had no gene match. The DNA for the CDR3 is TGTGCCAGCAGCCACCCCGGGACTAGCGCCTACGAGCAGTACTTC. Protein: CASSHPGTSAYEQYF.

The chain carries TRBV11-2 and TRBJ2-1; TRBD1 might be the D (5 bases). This CDR3 spans 13 amino acids. V shed 2 bases and J shed 6 bases, with 8 bases lying between them. Looked up from germline, CDR1 is SGHAT and CDR2 is FQNNGV. In nucleotides, the CDR3 is TGTGCCAGCAGCTTAAGGGGCCCCAATGAGCAGTTCTTC. The encoded protein is CASSLRGPNEQFF.

The rearrangement joins TRBV7-6 to TRBJ2-7; 9 bases align to TRBD2. The V gene's germline CDR1 is SGHVS and CDR2 FNYEAQ. With V trimmed by 3 bases and J by 2 bases, 5 bases remained unmatched. The CDR3 loop spans 15 amino acids. As DNA, the CDR3 is TGTGCCAGCAGCTTGGACTCTAGCGGGGCCTACGAGCAGTACTTC. Translating gives CASSLDSSGAYEQYF.